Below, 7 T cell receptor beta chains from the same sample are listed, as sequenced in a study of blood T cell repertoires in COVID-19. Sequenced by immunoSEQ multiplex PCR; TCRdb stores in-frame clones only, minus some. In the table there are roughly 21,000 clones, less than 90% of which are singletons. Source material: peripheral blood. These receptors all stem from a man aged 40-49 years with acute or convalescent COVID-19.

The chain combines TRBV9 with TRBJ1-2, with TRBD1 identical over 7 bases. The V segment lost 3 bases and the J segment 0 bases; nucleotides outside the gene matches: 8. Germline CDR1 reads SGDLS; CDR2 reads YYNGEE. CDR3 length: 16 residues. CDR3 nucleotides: TGTGCCAGCAGCGGATCAGGGGGTACCCCTAACTATGGCTACACCTTC. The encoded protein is CASSGSGGTPNYGYTF. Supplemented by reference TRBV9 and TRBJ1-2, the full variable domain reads DSGVTQTPKHLITATGQRVTLRCSPRSGDLSVYWYQQSLDQGLQFLIQYYNGEERAKGNILERFSAQQFPDLHSELNLSSLELGDSALYFCASSGSGGTPNYGYTFGSGTRLTVV.

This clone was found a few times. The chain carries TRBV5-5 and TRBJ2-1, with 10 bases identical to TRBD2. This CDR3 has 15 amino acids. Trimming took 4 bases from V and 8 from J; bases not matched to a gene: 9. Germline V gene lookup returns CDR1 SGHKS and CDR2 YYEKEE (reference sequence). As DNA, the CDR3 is TGTGCCAGCAGCCCCCCGCGAGCGGGGGGGGATGAGCAGTTCTTC. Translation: CASSPPRAGGDEQFF.

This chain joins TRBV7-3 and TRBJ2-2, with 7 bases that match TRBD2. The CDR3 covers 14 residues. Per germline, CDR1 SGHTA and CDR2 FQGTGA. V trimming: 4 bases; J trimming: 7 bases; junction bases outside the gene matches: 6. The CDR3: CASSSGLGVGELFF. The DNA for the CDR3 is TGTGCCAGCAGCTCCGGACTAGGGGTCGGGGAGCTGTTTTTT.

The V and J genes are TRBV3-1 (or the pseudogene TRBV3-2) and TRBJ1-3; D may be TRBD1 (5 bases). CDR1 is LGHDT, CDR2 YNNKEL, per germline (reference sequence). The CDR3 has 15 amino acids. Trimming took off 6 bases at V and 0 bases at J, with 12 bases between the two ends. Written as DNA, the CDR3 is TGTGCCAGCAGACCGGGGGGGAACTCTGGAAACACCATATATTTT. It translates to CASRPGGNSGNTIYF.

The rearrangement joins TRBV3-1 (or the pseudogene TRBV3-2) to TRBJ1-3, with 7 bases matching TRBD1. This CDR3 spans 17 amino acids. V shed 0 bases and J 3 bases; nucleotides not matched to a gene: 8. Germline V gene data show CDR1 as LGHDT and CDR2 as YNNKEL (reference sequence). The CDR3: CASSQDPTGILGNTIYF. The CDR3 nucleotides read TGTGCCAGCAGCCAAGATCCGACAGGGATTCTTGGAAACACCATATATTTT.

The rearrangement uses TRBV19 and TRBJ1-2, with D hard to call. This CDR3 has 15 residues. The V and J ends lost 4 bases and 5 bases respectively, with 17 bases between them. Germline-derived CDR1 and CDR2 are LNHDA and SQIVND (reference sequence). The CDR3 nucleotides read TGTGCCAGTAGTAACGGGGTCCGCGGTGGGTATGGCTACACCTTC. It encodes CASSNGVRGGYGYTF.

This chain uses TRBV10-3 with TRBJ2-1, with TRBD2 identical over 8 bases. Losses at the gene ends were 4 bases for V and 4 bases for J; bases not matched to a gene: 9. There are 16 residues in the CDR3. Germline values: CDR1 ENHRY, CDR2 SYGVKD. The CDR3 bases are TGTGCCATCAGTGGCGAAACTAGCGGAGAGTACAATGAGCAGTTCTTC. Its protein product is CAISGETSGEYNEQFF.